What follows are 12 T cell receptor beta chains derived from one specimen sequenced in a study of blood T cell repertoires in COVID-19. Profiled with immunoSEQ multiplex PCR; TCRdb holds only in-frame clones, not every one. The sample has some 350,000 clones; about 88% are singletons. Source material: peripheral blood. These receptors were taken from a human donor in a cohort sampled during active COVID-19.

CDR3 sequence reads: CASSLAVATNEKLFF. The CDR3, as DNA: TGTGCCAGCAGCTTAGCCGTTGCAACTAATGAAAAACTGTTTTTT. The genes are TRBV7-9 and TRBJ1-4; D gene ambiguous. Germline V lookup: CDR1 SEHNR, CDR2 FQNEAQ (reference sequence). The CDR3 is 15 amino acids. Trimming removed 0 bases from V and 0 bases from J, with 5 bases in between.

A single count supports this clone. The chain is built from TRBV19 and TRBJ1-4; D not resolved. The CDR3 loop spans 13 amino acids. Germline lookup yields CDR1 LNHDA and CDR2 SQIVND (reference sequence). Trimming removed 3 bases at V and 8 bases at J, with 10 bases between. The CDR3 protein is CASSIGVREKLFF. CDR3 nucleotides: TGTGCCAGTAGTATCGGGGTGCGGGAAAAACTGTTTTTT.

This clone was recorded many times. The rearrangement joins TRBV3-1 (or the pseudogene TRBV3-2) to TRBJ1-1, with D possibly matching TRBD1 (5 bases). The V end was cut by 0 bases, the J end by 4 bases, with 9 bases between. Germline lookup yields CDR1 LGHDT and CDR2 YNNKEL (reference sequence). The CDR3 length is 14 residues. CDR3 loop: CASSQDGGFTEAFF. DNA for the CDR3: TGTGCCAGCAGCCAAGACGGGGGGTTCACTGAAGCTTTCTTT.

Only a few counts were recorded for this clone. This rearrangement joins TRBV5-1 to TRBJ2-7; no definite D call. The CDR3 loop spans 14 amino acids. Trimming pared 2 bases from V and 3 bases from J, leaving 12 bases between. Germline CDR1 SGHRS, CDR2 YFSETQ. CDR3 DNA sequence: TGCGCCAGCAGCTTAGACTTCGTCTACTACGAGCAGTACTTC. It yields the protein CASSLDFVYYEQYF.

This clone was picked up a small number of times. The CDR3 protein is CASSTGGLNQPQHF. In DNA form, the CDR3 reads TGTGCCAGCAGTACTGGGGGCCTCAATCAGCCCCAGCATTTT. V usage is TRBV6-5 and J usage is TRBJ1-5; D possibly corresponds to TRBD1 (6 bases). CDR1 is MNHEY and CDR2 is SVGAGI in the germline V gene. This CDR3 spans 14 amino acids. Trimming removed 5 bases from V and 3 bases from J, with 11 bases in between.

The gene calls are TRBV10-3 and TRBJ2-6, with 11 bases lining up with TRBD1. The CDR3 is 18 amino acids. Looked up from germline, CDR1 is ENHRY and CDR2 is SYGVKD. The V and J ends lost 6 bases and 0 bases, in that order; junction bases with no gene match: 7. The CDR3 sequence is CAIRRTGGAGSGANVLTF. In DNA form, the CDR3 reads TGTGCCATCAGACGGACAGGGGGCGCAGGCTCTGGGGCCAACGTCCTGACTTTC.

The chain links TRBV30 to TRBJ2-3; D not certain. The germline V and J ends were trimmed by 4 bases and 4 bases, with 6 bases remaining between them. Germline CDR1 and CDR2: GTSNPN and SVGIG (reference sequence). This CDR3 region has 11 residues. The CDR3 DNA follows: TGTGCCTGGACTAGTTCAGATACGCAGTATTTT. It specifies CAWTSSDTQYF. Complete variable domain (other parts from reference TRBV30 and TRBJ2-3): SQTIHQWPATLVQPVGSPLSLECTVEGTSNPNLYWYRQAAGRGLQLLFYSVGIGQISSEVPQNLSASRPQDRQFILSSKKLLLSDSGFYLCAWTSSDTQYFGPGTRLTVL.

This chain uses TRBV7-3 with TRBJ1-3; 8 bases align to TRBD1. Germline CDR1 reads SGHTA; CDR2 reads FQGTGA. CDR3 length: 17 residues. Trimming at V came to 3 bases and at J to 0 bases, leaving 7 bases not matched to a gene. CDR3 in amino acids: CASSFGDRLLSGNTIYF. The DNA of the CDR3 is TGTGCCAGCAGCTTTGGGGACAGGTTACTCTCTGGAAACACCATATATTTT.

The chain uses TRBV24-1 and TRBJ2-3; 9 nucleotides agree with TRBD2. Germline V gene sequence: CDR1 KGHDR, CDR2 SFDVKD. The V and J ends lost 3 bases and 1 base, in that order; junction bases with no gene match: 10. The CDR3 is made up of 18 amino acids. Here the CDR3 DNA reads TGTGCCACCAGTGATCCGAGGACTAGCGTGGATGGCACAGATACGCAGTATTTT. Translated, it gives CATSDPRTSVDGTDTQYF.

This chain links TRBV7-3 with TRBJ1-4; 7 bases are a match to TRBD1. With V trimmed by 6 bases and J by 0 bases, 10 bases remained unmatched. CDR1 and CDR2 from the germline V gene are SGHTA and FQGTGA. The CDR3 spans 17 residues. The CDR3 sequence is CASRLGQNKATNEKLFF. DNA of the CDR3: TGTGCCAGCAGATTGGGACAGAATAAAGCAACTAATGAAAAACTGTTTTTT.

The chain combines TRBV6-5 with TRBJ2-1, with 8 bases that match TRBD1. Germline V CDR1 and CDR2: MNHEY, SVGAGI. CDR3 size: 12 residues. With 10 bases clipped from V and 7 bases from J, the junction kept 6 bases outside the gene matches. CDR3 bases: TGTGCCAACGGACAGGGACCGAATGAGCAGTTCTTC. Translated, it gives CANGQGPNEQFF.

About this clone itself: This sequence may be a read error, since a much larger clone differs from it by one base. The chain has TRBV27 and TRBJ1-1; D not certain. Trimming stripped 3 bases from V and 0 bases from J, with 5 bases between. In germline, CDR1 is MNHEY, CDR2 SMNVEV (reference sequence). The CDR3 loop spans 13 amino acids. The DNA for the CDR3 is TGTGCCAGCAGTTTTTCAGTGAACACTGAAGCTTTCTTT. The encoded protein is CASSFSVNTEAFF.